The 8 T cell receptor beta chains given below trace back to one sample, sequenced in a study of T-cell reconstitution after alpha-beta-depleted transplantation in children. The library targeted TCRbeta and was prepared with unique molecular identifiers. One entry per CDR3 protein results from TCRdb running MiXCR on the PCR reads. The sample holds some 600,000 distinct CDR3 sequences, over 10% seen once. This specimen was PBMCs, mostly from graft donor cells, taken 360 days after TCRalphabeta/CD19-depleted stem cell transplant. Receptors were obtained from a male patient aged 10-17 years who had a stem cell transplant for acute myeloid leukemia, so the T cells may come from the graft donor.

The sample holds a few counts of this clonotype. The chain combines TRBV6-1 with TRBJ1-5; 7 positions match TRBD1. The V and J ends lost 5 bases and 4 bases, in that order; junction bases with no gene match: 11. Per the germline V gene, CDR1 is MNHNS and CDR2 is SASEGT. The CDR3 is 16 amino acids. In DNA form, the CDR3 reads TGTGCCAGCAGTCCCCAGGGGGGGTTTAGGAATCAGCCCCAGCATTTT. Amino acids: CASSPQGGFRNQPQHF.

The V call is TRBV7-3, the J call TRBJ2-2; D possibly corresponds to TRBD2 (5 bases). CDR1 and CDR2 (germline): SGHTA, FQGTGA. Trimming took off 4 bases at V and 9 bases at J, with 12 bases between the two ends. CDR3 length: 13 residues. The CDR3, as DNA: TGTGCCAGCAGCTCGATACTAGGAAGGGAGCTGTTTTTT. Its translation: CASSSILGRELFF.

V is TRBV7-2 and J is TRBJ2-7; 9 nucleotides match TRBD2. The CDR3 length is 15 residues. With 1 base clipped from V and 4 bases from J, the junction kept 5 bases outside the gene matches. CDR1 is SGHTA and CDR2 is FQGNSA in the germline V gene. The CDR3 DNA reads TGTGCCAGCAGCTTAGGCTTGACTAGCGGTTACGAGCAGTACTTC. Encoded protein: CASSLGLTSGYEQYF. Variable domain in full (rest from reference TRBV7-2 and TRBJ2-7): GAGVSQSPSNKVTEKGKDVELRCDPISGHTALYWYRQSLGQGLEFLIYFQGNSAPDKSGLPSDRFSAERTGGSVSTLTIQRTQQEDSAVYLCASSLGLTSGYEQYFGPGTRLTVT.

V usage is TRBV5-1 and J usage is TRBJ2-7, with D uncertain. This CDR3 is built from 13 residues. CDR1 and CDR2 from the germline V gene are SGHRS and YFSETQ. Deletions cut 1 base from V and 3 bases from J, with 8 bases between. The DNA for the CDR3 is TGCGCCAGCAGCTTGTCCTACGGCTACGAGCAGTACTTC. Translation: CASSLSYGYEQYF.

This clonotype has just a few counts. The CDR3 here is CASTLGLQGKNIQYF. The CDR3 DNA follows: TGTGCCAGCACCCTGGGTCTCCAGGGCAAAAACATTCAGTACTTC. The chain couples TRBV28 to TRBJ2-4; maybe TRBD1 (5 bases). The CDR3 has 15 amino acids. V shed 7 bases and J shed 3 bases, with 16 bases lying between them. Germline-derived CDR1 and CDR2 are MDHEN and SYDVKM.

This clonotype was seen more than once but under ten times. The chain is built from TRBV6-2 or TRBV6-3 and TRBJ2-1, with D possibly TRBD2 on 5 matching bases. Trimming left V 3 bases short and J 0 bases short, with 18 bases between. The germline gives CDR1 MNHEY, CDR2 SVGEGT. This CDR3 is built from 18 residues. The chain's CDR3 is CASSYSLGGRSSYNEQFF. In DNA, the CDR3 is TGTGCCAGCAGTTATTCCTTAGGCGGGCGTAGCTCCTACAATGAGCAGTTCTTC.

This clonotype was seen ten or more times. The chain links TRBV6-2 or TRBV6-3 to TRBJ2-1; TRBD2 matches at 8 bases. V lost 6 bases, J lost 5 bases, and 12 bases stayed unmatched. Germline V lookup: CDR1 MNHEY, CDR2 SVGEGT. This CDR3 is built from 16 residues. As DNA, the CDR3 is TGTGCCAGCAGGAGCTCCGGGACTAGGCCCAACAATGAGCAGTTCTTC. Its protein product is CASRSSGTRPNNEQFF.

This clonotype was seen a few times. The V call is TRBV5-1, the J call TRBJ1-1; D gene unclear. Germline V gene lookup returns CDR1 SGHRS and CDR2 YFSETQ. The CDR3 length is 12 residues. Trimming cost V 5 bases and J 4 bases, with 9 bases left between them. CDR3 DNA sequence: TGCGCCAGCAGAGGGTCAAGCACTGAAGCTTTCTTT. It codes for CASRGSSTEAFF.